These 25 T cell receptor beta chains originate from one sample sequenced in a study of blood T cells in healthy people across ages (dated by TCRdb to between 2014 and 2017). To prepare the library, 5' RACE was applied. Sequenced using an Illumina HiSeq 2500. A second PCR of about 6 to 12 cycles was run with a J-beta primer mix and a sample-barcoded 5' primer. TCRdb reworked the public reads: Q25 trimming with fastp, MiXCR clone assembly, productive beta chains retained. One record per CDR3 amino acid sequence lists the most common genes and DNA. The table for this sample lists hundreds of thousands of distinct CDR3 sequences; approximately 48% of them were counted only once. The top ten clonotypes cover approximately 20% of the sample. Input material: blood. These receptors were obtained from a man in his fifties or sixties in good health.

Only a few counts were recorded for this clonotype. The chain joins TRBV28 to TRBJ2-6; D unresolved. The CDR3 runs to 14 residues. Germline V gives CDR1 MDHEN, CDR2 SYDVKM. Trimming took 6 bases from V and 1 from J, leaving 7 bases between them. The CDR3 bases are TGTGCCAGCAGGGCTCAATCTGGGGCCAACGTCCTGACTTTC. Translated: CASRAQSGANVLTF.

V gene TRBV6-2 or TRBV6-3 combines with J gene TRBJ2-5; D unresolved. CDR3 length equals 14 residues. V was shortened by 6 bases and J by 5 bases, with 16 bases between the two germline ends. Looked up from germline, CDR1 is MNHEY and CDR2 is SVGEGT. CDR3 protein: CASSLSANVETQYF. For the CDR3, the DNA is TGTGCCAGCAGCCTAAGCGCGAACGTCGAGACCCAGTACTTC.

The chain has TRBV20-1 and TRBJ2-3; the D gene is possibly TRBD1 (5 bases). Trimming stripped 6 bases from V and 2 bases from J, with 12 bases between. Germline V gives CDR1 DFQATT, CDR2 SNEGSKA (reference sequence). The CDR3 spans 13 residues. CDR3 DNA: TGCAGTGCCCTCTGGACACTCACAGATACGCAGTATTTT. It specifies CSALWTLTDTQYF.

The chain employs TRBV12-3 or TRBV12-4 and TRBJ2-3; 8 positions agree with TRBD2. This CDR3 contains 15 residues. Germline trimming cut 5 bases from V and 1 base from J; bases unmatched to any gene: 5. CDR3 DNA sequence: TGTGCCAGCAGTATCCTCGGGGGGGGCACAGATACGCAGTATTTT. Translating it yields CASSILGGGTDTQYF.

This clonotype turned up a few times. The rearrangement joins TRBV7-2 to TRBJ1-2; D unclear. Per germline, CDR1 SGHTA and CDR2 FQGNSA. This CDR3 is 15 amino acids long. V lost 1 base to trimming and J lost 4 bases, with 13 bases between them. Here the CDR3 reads CASSLGLEGLYGYTF. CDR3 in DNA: TGTGCCAGCAGCTTAGGTTTGGAAGGGCTCTATGGCTACACCTTC.

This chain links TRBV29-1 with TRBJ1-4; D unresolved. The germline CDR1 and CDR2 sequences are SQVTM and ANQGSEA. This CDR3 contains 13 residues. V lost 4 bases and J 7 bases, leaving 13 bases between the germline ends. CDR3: CSVVPGKGEKLFF. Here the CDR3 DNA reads TGCAGCGTTGTGCCGGGGAAGGGTGAAAAACTGTTTTTT.

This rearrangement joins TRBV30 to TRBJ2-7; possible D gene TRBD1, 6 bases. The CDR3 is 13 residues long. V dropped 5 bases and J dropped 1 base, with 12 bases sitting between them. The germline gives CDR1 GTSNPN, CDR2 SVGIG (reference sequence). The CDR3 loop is CAWSRGGSYEQYF. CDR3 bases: TGTGCCTGGTCCAGGGGTGGTTCCTACGAGCAGTACTTC.

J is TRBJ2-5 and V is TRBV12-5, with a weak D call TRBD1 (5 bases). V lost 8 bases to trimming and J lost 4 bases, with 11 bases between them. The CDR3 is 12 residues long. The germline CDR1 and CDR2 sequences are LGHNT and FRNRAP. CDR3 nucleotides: TGTGCTAGTTCAGGGTCGTCAGAGACCCAGTACTTC. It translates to CASSGSSETQYF.

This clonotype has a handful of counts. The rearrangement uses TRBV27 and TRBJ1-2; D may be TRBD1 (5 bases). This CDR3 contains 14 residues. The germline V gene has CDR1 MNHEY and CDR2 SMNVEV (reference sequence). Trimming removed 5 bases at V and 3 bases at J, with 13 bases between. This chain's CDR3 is CASSPTQGDYGYTF. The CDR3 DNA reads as TGTGCCAGCAGTCCCACTCAAGGGGACTATGGCTACACCTTC.

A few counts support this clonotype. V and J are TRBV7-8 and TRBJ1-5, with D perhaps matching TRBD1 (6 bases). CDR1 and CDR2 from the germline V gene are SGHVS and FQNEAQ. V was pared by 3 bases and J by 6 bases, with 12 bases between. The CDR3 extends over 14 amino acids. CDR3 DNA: TGTGCCAGCAGCTTTTCAGGGGAAGTTCAGCCCCAGCATTTT. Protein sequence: CASSFSGEVQPQHF.

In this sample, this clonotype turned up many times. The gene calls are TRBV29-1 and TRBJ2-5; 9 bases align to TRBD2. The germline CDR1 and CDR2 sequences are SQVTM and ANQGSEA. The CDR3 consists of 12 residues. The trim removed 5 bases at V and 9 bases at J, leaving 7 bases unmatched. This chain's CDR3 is CSVLAGEGAQYF. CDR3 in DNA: TGCAGCGTTTTAGCGGGGGAAGGGGCCCAGTACTTC. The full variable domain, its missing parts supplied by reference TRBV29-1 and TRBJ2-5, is SAVISQKPSRDICQRGTSLTIQCQVDSQVTMMFWYRQQPGQSLTLIATANQGSEATYESGFVIDKFPISRPNLTFSTLTVSNMSPEDSSIYLCSVLAGEGAQYFGPGTRLLVL.

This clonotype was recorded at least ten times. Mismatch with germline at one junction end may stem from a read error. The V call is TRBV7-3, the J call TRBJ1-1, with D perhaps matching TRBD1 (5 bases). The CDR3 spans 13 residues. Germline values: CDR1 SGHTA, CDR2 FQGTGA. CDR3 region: CASSQTGNTEAFF. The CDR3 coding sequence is TGCGCCAGCAGCCAAACAGGGAACACTGAAGCTTTCTTT.

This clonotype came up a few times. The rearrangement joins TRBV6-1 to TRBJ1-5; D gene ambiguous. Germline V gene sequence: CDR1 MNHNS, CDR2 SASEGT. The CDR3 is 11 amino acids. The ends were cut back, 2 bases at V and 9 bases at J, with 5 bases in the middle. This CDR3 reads CASSEMGPQHF. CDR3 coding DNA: TGTGCCAGCAGTGAAATGGGGCCCCAGCATTTT.

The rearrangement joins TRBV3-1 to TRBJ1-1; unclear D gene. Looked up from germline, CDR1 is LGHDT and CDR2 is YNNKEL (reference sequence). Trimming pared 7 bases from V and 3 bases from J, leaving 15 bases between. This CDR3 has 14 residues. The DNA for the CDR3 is TGTGCCAGCAAATTTGCAGCAGGCGACACTGAAGCTTTCTTT. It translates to CASKFAAGDTEAFF.

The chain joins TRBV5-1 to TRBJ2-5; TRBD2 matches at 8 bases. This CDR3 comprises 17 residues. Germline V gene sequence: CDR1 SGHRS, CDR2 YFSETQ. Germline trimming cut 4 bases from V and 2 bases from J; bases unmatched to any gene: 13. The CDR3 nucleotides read TGCGCCAGCAGCGAGGCGGGGGGTCCCAGGGAGCAAGAGACCCAGTACTTC. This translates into CASSEAGGPREQETQYF.

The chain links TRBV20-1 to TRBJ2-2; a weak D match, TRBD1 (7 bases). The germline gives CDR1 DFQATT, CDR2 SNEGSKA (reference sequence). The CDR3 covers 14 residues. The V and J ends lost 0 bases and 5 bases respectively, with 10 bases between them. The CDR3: CSARDQGGTGELFF. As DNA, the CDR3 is TGCAGTGCTAGAGATCAGGGGGGAACCGGGGAGCTGTTTTTT.

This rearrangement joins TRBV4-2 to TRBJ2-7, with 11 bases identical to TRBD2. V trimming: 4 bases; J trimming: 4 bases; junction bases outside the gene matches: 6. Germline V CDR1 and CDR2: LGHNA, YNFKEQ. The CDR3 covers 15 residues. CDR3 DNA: TGTGCCAGCAGCCCCGCCGGGACTAGCGGTTACGAGCAGTACTTC. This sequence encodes CASSPAGTSGYEQYF.

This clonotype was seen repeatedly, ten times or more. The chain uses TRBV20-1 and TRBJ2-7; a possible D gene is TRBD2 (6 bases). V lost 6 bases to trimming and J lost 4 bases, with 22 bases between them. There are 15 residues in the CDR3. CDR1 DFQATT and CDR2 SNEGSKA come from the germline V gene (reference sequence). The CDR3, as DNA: TGCAGTGCCCCAAGGGGCGGGGTGAGGGGATACGAGCAGTACTTC. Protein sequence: CSAPRGGVRGYEQYF.

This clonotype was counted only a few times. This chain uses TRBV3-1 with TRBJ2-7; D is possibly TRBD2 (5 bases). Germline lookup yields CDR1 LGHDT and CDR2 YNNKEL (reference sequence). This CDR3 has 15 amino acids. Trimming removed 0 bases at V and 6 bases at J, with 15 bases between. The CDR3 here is CASSQDRGIRGEQYF. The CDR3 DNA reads TGTGCCAGCAGCCAAGATAGAGGGATTCGGGGCGAGCAGTACTTC.

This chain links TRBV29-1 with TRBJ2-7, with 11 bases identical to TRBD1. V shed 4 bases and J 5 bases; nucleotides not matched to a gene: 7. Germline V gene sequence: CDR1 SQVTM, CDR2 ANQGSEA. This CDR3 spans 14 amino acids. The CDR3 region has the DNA TGCAGCGTTGTAAGCTGGACAGGGGGCAACGAGCAGTACTTC. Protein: CSVVSWTGGNEQYF.

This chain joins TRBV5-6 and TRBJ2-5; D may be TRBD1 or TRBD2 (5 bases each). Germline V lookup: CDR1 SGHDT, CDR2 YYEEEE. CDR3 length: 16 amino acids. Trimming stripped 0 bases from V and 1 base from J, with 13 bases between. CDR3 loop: CASSLVSWGIQETQYF. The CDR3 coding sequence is TGTGCCAGCAGCTTGGTCTCGTGGGGGATCCAAGAGACCCAGTACTTC.

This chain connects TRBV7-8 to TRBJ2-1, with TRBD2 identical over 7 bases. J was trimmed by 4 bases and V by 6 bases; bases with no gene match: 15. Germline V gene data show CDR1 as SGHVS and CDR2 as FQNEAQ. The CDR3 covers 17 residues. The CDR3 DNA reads TGTGCCAGCAGTTGGAGGGACCGCGGGGGTGGGTACAATGAGCAGTTCTTC. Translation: CASSWRDRGGGYNEQFF.

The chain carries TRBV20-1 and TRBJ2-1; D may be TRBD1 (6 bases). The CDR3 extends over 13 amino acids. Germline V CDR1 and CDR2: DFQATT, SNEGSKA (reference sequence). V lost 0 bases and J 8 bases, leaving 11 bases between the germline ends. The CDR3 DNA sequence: TGCAGTGCTAGAGATAAGGGGGTCCATGAGCAGTTCTTC. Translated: CSARDKGVHEQFF.

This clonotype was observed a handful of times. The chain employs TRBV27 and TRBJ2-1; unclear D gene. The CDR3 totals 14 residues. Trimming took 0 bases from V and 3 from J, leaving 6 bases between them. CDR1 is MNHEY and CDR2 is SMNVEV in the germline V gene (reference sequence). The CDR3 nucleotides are TGTGCCAGCAGTTTATCGGACGTCTACAATGAGCAGTTCTTC. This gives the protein CASSLSDVYNEQFF.

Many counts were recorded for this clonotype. CDR3 DNA sequence: TGTGCCAGCAGCGGGACAGGGGGCGCGGCTTACGAGCAGTACTTC. Its translation: CASSGTGGAAYEQYF. This rearrangement joins TRBV28 to TRBJ2-7; 12 nucleotides match TRBD1. The CDR3 has 15 residues. The trim removed 6 bases at V and 4 bases at J, leaving 7 bases unmatched. In germline, CDR1 is MDHEN, CDR2 SYDVKM.